These 10 T cell receptor beta chains share one sample of origin, sequenced in a study of cytomegalovirus exposure and HLA in healthy donors. The PCR used 60 Vbeta and 13 Jbeta primers. The data were produced by immunoSEQ multiplex PCR, yet TCRdb's version contains in-frame clones alone and is incomplete. The data show some 180,000 clones, with around 80% seen just once and 1.9% held by the top ten. Sequencing input: PBMCs. These receptors were obtained from a man aged 25 to 40 in good health and CMV-seronegative.

The DNA of the CDR3 is TGTGCCAGCAGTGGAACCAGTAATAGCAATCAGCCCCAGCATTTT. It specifies CASSGTSNSNQPQHF. The chain has TRBV6-1 and TRBJ1-5; D is ambiguous. Germline values: CDR1 MNHNS, CDR2 SASEGT. This CDR3 contains 15 residues. Trimming took 4 bases from V and 0 from J, leaving 10 bases between them.

The chain links TRBV6-1 to TRBJ1-5, with D possibly TRBD1 on 5 matching bases. This CDR3 region has 13 residues. Germline lookup yields CDR1 MNHNS and CDR2 SASEGT. V lost 6 bases, J lost 7 bases, and 13 bases lay in between. CDR3: CASRTVQGQPQHF. DNA for the CDR3: TGTGCCAGCAGGACAGTGCAGGGACAGCCCCAGCATTTT.

The table lists this clone with a few counts. J is TRBJ2-2 and V is TRBV7-3; the D gene is possibly TRBD2 (5 bases). There are 16 residues in the CDR3. Germline V CDR1 and CDR2: SGHTA, FQGTGA. V dropped 1 base and J dropped 0 bases, with 9 bases sitting between them. CDR3 nucleotide sequence: TGTGCCAGCAGCTTAAGCAGCGGAGCGAACACCGGGGAGCTGTTTTTT. This translates into CASSLSSGANTGELFF.

This chain links TRBV14 with TRBJ2-1, with D tentatively TRBD1 (6 bases). In germline, CDR1 is SGHDN, CDR2 FVKESK. This CDR3 is built from 14 residues. V was clipped by 4 bases and J by 9 bases, with 16 bases between them. The CDR3 region has the DNA TGTGCCAGCAGCCCAATACCCGTAGGGGGTGAGCAGTTCTTC. This encodes CASSPIPVGGEQFF.

J is TRBJ2-6 and V is TRBV15, with a possible D match to TRBD1 (5 bases). In germline, CDR1 is LNHNV, CDR2 YYDKDF (reference sequence). This CDR3 is 16 amino acids long. The germline V and J ends were trimmed by 9 bases and 0 bases, with 15 bases remaining between them. In DNA form, the CDR3 reads TGTGCCACGAGAACAGGACACCTCTCTGGGGCCAACGTCCTGACTTTC. Amino acid sequence: CATRTGHLSGANVLTF.

The chain couples TRBV7-9 to TRBJ2-7; TRBD1 matches 8 bases. Germline lookup yields CDR1 SEHNR and CDR2 FQNEAQ (reference sequence). Unmatched junction bases numbered 6, after V lost 1 base and J lost 4 bases. The CDR3 runs to 15 residues. CDR3 coding DNA: TGTGCCAGCAGCTTAGTTCAGGGGGCGGTTTACGAGCAGTACTTC. The encoded protein is CASSLVQGAVYEQYF.

V usage is TRBV11-2 and J usage is TRBJ2-1; 7 bases map to TRBD1. The CDR3 spans 16 residues. Losses at the gene ends were 5 bases for V and 1 base for J; bases not matched to a gene: 8. Germline V lookup: CDR1 SGHAT, CDR2 FQNNGV. The CDR3 DNA reads TGTGCCAGCAGCCCCGGCGACAGGGTATCCTACAATGAGCAGTTCTTC. This codes for CASSPGDRVSYNEQFF.

The chain couples TRBV5-6 to TRBJ2-1; TRBD2 matches at 7 bases. V gave up 1 base and J gave up 6 bases; unmatched junction bases: 7. Germline CDR1 reads SGHDT; CDR2 reads YYEEEE. The CDR3 has 15 amino acids. Here the CDR3 reads CASSLMLAVINEQFF. The CDR3 DNA follows: TGTGCCAGCAGCTTGATGCTAGCGGTAATCAATGAGCAGTTCTTC.

The J gene is TRBJ2-2, the V gene TRBV5-6; D gene ambiguous. CDR3 length: 16 residues. Trimming cost V 0 bases and J 0 bases, with 9 bases left between them. Germline V gene sequence: CDR1 SGHDT, CDR2 YYEEEE. The CDR3 is CASSLVAGSNTGELFF. As DNA, the CDR3 is TGTGCCAGCAGCTTGGTAGCTGGCTCGAACACCGGGGAGCTGTTTTTT.

The chain is built from TRBV19 and TRBJ2-2; 7 nucleotides match TRBD1. CDR1 and CDR2 from the germline V gene are LNHDA and SQIVND (reference sequence). Trimming took 5 bases from V and 2 from J; bases not matched to a gene: 8. This CDR3 is built from 16 residues. This CDR3 is CASSPPRTGNTGELFF. The CDR3 nucleotides read TGTGCCAGTAGTCCGCCCAGGACAGGAAACACCGGGGAGCTGTTTTTT.